This T cell receptor beta chain appears in the sequencing data of a study of blood T cell repertoires in COVID-19. Study context: PBMCs, B-cell-depleted T cells, or T cells were the source of the cDNA or gDNA that made up the material.

Germline values: CDR1 KGHSH, CDR2 LQKENI. Trimming took 6 bases from V and 3 from J, leaving 20 bases between them. This CDR3 has 17 residues. Source study methods: Amplification from reference gene primers served as the basis for estimated nucleated cell counts. The repertoire was sequenced with immunoSEQ multiplex PCR; TCRdb's copy has only in-frame clones and lacks some. For V, J and clone size, that table is used; D and trimming come from the DNA. The sample contains 75,000 to 100,000 clones, approximately 86% of which appear only once. The rearrangement joins TRBV18 to TRBJ1-4, with D tentatively TRBD1 (5 bases). This clonotype originated in a woman aged 80 or over with acute or convalescent COVID-19. Sequencing was carried out using peripheral blood. The CDR3 DNA is TGTGCCAGCTCCCGCAACTCCATAGGGGAACCTAATGAAAAACTGTTTTTT. Translation gives CASSRNSIGEPNEKLFF.